Shown below are 20 T cell receptor beta chains from a single sample sequenced in a study of T cells in Graves' hyperthyroidism and ophthalmopathy. Amplified regions were TCR beta CDR3 sequences from RNA transcripts. The HTBI primer set drove a first-round RT-PCR of the TCR CDR3. A single record per CDR3 protein comes from TCRdb applying MiXCR to the multiplex PCR reads. The repertoire holds roughly 700,000 distinct CDR3 sequences, with over 35% as singletons. Sequenced sample: blood. All receptors come from a woman between 40 and 55 years old with Graves' hyperthyroidism.

Of note for this clonotype: Being one base from a much bigger clone, this may be a read error. The chain couples TRBV7-2 to TRBJ2-7; D gene ambiguous. The V gene's germline CDR1 is SGHTA and CDR2 FQGNSA. The CDR3 has 12 amino acids. The CDR3 here is CASSLDHWEQYF. CDR3 nucleotides: TGCGCCAGCAGCTTGGATCACTGGGAGCAGTACTTC.

This clonotype has just one count. J is TRBJ1-2 and V is TRBV10-3; D is unclear. Germline values: CDR1 ENHRY, CDR2 SYGVKD. V lost 8 bases and J 4 bases, leaving 11 bases between the germline ends. The CDR3 contains 12 residues. The CDR3 sequence is CAILGAFYGYTF. CDR3 coding DNA: TGTGCCATCCTGGGCGCCTTCTATGGCTACACCTTC.

The chain has TRBV19 and TRBJ2-3, with D perhaps TRBD1 (6 bases). Germline CDR1 LNHDA, CDR2 SQIVND (reference sequence). V was clipped by 6 bases and J by 4 bases, with 17 bases between them. CDR3 size: 15 residues. This chain's CDR3 is CASSLRGRSPDTQYF. The CDR3 DNA is TGTGCCAGTAGCCTCAGGGGAAGAAGTCCAGATACGCAGTATTTT.

Note on this clonotype: One junction end disagrees with the germline gene, perhaps due to a read error. This chain links TRBV10-3 with TRBJ1-3; tentative D call: TRBD1 (5 bases). Germline CDR1 and CDR2: ENHRY and SYGVKD. This CDR3 has 15 amino acids. The CDR3 spells CASSEGSPSGNTIYF. The CDR3, as DNA: TGTGCCAGCAGTGAGGGGTCTCCCTCTGGAAACACCATATATTTT.

This clonotype occurred many times. V is TRBV20-1 and J is TRBJ1-2; D remains ambiguous. Trimming took 0 bases from V and 3 from J, leaving 5 bases between them. The CDR3 is 12 residues long. Germline-derived CDR1 and CDR2 are DFQATT and SNEGSKA (reference sequence). The CDR3 region is CSARDTDYGYTF. The CDR3 DNA reads TGCAGTGCTAGAGACACCGACTATGGCTACACCTTC.

This clonotype appeared many times. V gene TRBV7-9 combines with J gene TRBJ2-7; TRBD2 aligns across 7 bases. V dropped 4 bases and J dropped 2; count of bases not matched to a gene: 5. Germline assignment: CDR1 SEHNR and CDR2 FQNEAQ (reference sequence). This CDR3 has 14 residues. CDR3 DNA sequence: TGTGCCAGCAGCTGGGCTAGCGGCACCTACGAGCAGTACTTC. As protein: CASSWASGTYEQYF.

J is TRBJ1-6 and V is TRBV20-1, with TRBD1 matching 7 bases. V gave up 6 bases and J gave up 2 bases; unmatched junction bases: 7. This CDR3 has 15 amino acids. The V gene's germline CDR1 is DFQATT and CDR2 SNEGSKA (reference sequence). The chain's CDR3 is CSAKGRGAYNSPLHF. Here the CDR3 DNA reads TGCAGTGCCAAAGGCAGGGGGGCCTATAATTCACCCCTCCACTTT.

This clonotype was seen many times. The chain is built from TRBV12-3 or TRBV12-4 and TRBJ1-5; no clear D. With 6 bases removed from V and 0 bases from J, the gap between germline ends came to 6 bases. The CDR3 has 13 amino acids. Here the CDR3 reads CASSPRSNQPQHF. CDR3 in DNA: TGTGCCAGCAGCCCCCGTAGCAATCAGCCCCAGCATTTT.

The J gene is TRBJ1-4, the V gene TRBV20-1, with a weak D call TRBD1 (5 bases). V was clipped by 7 bases and J by 7 bases, with 16 bases between them. The germline V gene has CDR1 DFQATT and CDR2 SNEGSKA (reference sequence). The CDR3 consists of 13 residues. CDR3: CSVPPQGGEKLFF. The CDR3 DNA sequence: TGCAGTGTCCCCCCCCAGGGCGGTGAAAAACTGTTTTTT.

This clonotype showed up many times. The V gene is TRBV12-3 or TRBV12-4, the J gene TRBJ2-7, with D hard to call. This CDR3 is built from 14 residues. The ends were cut back, 4 bases at V and 0 bases at J, with 10 bases in the middle. The CDR3 sequence: CASSSPRSSYEQYF. CDR3 DNA sequence: TGTGCCAGCAGTTCACCTCGGAGCTCCTACGAGCAGTACTTC.

There are a few counts of this clonotype. This chain links TRBV19 with TRBJ2-5; no clear D gene. The CDR3 runs 14 residues. The germline CDR1 and CDR2 sequences are LNHDA and SQIVND (reference sequence). Trimming stripped 5 bases from V and 2 bases from J, with 12 bases between. The CDR3 DNA reads TGTGCCAGTAGTTTCCCGGGCCCTCAAGAGACCCAGTACTTC. The encoded protein is CASSFPGPQETQYF.

To note about this clonotype: At one end, the junction sequence differs from germline, possibly due to a read error. The chain combines TRBV12-3 or TRBV12-4 with TRBJ2-3, with 8 nucleotides matching TRBD2. CDR3 length: 15 residues. In DNA, the CDR3 is TGTGCCATCAGTCTGATAGCGGGGCAGGGAGATACGCAGTATTTT. Translated, it gives CAISLIAGQGDTQYF.

The table lists this clonotype with many counts. The V gene is TRBV11-2, the J gene TRBJ1-5; D gene unclear. V lost 3 bases to trimming and J lost 9 bases, with 12 bases between them. Germline V gene data show CDR1 as SGHAT and CDR2 as FQNNGV. The CDR3 has 13 amino acids. The CDR3, as DNA: TGTGCCAGCAGCTTGGACGGGATAATGCCCCAGCATTTT. Its protein is CASSLDGIMPQHF.

Points on this clonotype: Just one base apart from a much larger clone, this may be a read error. This sequence joins TRBV19 and TRBJ2-5; no definite D call. Trimming removed 8 bases from V and 3 bases from J, with 13 bases in between. The CDR3 sequence is 13 residues long. CDR1 and CDR2 from the germline V gene are LNHDA and SQIVND (reference sequence). CDR3 amino acids: CASSKLGEETQYF. The CDR3 bases are TGTGCCAGTTCCAAATTGGGTGAAGAGACCCAGTACTTC.

At least ten counts were recorded for this clonotype. The V gene is TRBV7-9, the J gene TRBJ2-5; maybe TRBD2 (5 bases). Trimming pared 5 bases from V and 3 bases from J, leaving 13 bases between. CDR3 length: 14 amino acids. Germline-derived CDR1 and CDR2 are SEHNR and FQNEAQ (reference sequence). The CDR3 reads CASSTGGREETQYF. In nucleotides, the CDR3 is TGTGCCAGCAGCACGGGCGGGCGAGAAGAGACCCAGTACTTC.

This clonotype showed up many times. V is TRBV7-2 and J is TRBJ1-1; unclear D gene. The CDR3 has 13 residues. Germline V gives CDR1 SGHTA, CDR2 FQGNSA. The germline V and J ends were trimmed by 2 bases and 2 bases, with 6 bases remaining between them. CDR3 bases: TGTGCCAGCAGCTTATGGGTCAACACTGAAGCTTTCTTT. Translation: CASSLWVNTEAFF.

About this clonotype: This sequence may be a read error, since a much larger clone differs from it by one base. V and J are TRBV15 and TRBJ2-5; the match to TRBD2 covers 10 bases. Germline V gene lookup returns CDR1 LNHNV and CDR2 YYDKDF (reference sequence). The CDR3 is made up of 20 amino acids. CDR3 sequence: CVTSRVDLLAGLDYQETQYF. The CDR3 region has the DNA TGTGTCACTTCCAGGGTAGACCTACTAGCGGGGCTGGATTACCAAGAGACCCAGTACTTC.

This clonotype appeared many times. Germline and junction disagree at one end, which may indicate a read error. The CDR3 coding sequence is TGTGCTAGCAGCTTTGAAGGACAAGAAGGAAACACCATATATTTT. Its translation: CASSFEGQEGNTIYF. The gene calls are TRBV7-7 and TRBJ1-3; D perhaps matches TRBD1 (5 bases). This CDR3 comprises 15 residues. Germline V gene lookup returns CDR1 SSHAT and CDR2 FNYEAQ (reference sequence). Complete variable domain (other parts from reference TRBV7-7 and TRBJ1-3): GAGVSQSPRYKVTKRGQDVTLRCDPISSHATLYWYQQALGQGPEFLTYFNYEAQPDKSGLPSDRFSAERPEGSISTLTIQRTEQRDSAMYRCASSFEGQEGNTIYFGEGSWLTVV.

A remark on this clonotype: As the CDR3 is not closed by the conserved phenylalanine or tryptophan, this likely results from a read error. The CDR3 sequence is CASSLRSGTGGYEQYL. Written as DNA, the CDR3 is TGCGCCAGCAGCCTACGATCCGGGACAGGGGGATACGAGCAGTACCTC. The V call is TRBV4-3, the J call TRBJ2-7; the match to TRBD1 covers 11 bases. Germline V gene sequence: CDR1 LGHNA, CDR2 YSLEER. The trim removed 4 bases at V and 4 bases at J, leaving 9 bases unmatched. This CDR3 has 16 amino acids.

Details on this clonotype: The CDR3 end shows no conserved phenylalanine or tryptophan, and so a read error is likely. It is unclear where the CDR3 begins or ends on the DNA, so no DNA is shown, and the CDR3 is as TCRdb lists it. The CDR3 sequence is CASSQAEGKTFL. This rearrangement joins TRBV4-3 to TRBJ1-1. The CDR3 sequence runs 12 residues, both termini included. Per the germline V gene, CDR1 is LGHNA and CDR2 is YSLEER.